The rows below give T cell receptor beta chains drawn from one sample of a study of identifying expanded T cells in peripheral blood. Data came from immunoSEQ multiplex PCR; TCRdb stores just in-frame clones and leaves some out. The sample contains some 80,000 clones, 70% to 90% of which appear only once. Sequencing was carried out using blood. These receptors were collected from a person aged 18 to 69 in good health. The CDR3 runs from the conserved cysteine through the conserved F or W. Fields, in order: D gene, V gene, J gene, clone size, CDR3 protein, CDR3 DNA. A D gene is named only where the DNA matches it firmly. The size of a clone is reported for some rows only, either as once, few or many, or as a class for expanded clones.

.	TRBV5-1	TRBJ2-5	.	CASYPGNGGGRETQYF	TGCGCCAGCTATCCGGGGAACGGGGGAGGAAGGGAGACCCAGTACTTC
.	TRBV5-4	TRBJ1-1	once	CASSLARGNTEAFF	TGTGCCAGCAGCTTGGCAAGGGGGAACACTGAAGCTTTCTTT
.	TRBV2	TRBJ2-3	.	CASTPRGRGEDTQYF	TGTGCCAGCACCCCCCGCGGCAGGGGGGAGGATACGCAGTATTTT
.	TRBV5-4	TRBJ1-2	.	CASSSTSYGYTF	TGTGCCAGCAGCTCTACATCTTATGGCTACACCTTC
.	TRBV15	TRBJ1-1	.	CATSSPGQEAFF	TGTGCCACCAGCAGTCCTGGACAGGAAGCTTTCTTT
TRBD2	TRBV28	TRBJ2-6	.	CASSFRGAGANVLTF	TGTGCCAGCAGTTTTCGGGGGGCTGGGGCCAACGTCCTGACTTTC
.	TRBV19	TRBJ1-5	.	CASSAGPRGYSNQPQHF	TGTGCCAGTAGCGCGGGACCTCGGGGCTATAGCAATCAGCCCCAGCATTTT
TRBD2	TRBV5-5	TRBJ2-7	.	CASGPRGDSYEQYF	TGTGCCAGCGGCCCCCGGGGGGACTCCTACGAGCAGTACTTC
.	TRBV19	TRBJ1-2	.	CASMRGYGYTF	TGTGCCAGTATGAGGGGTTATGGCTACACCTTC
TRBD1	TRBV6-6	TRBJ1-1	.	CASSPDRGEVAFF	TGTGCCAGCAGTCCGGACAGGGGAGAAGTAGCTTTCTTT
.	TRBV9	TRBJ1-4	.	CASSVRPVATNEKLFF	TGTGCCAGCAGCGTTCGTCCGGTTGCAACTAATGAAAAACTGTTTTTT
.	TRBV7-9	TRBJ2-7	.	CASSLDRNYEQYF	TGTGCCAGCAGCTTAGACAGGAACTACGAGCAGTACTTC
TRBD1	TRBV19	TRBJ2-7	.	CATQPQGAGYEQYF	TGTGCCACTCAACCCCAGGGGGCTGGCTACGAGCAGTACTTC
.	TRBV15	TRBJ1-1	once	CATSRDLKDTEAFF	TGTGCCACCAGCAGAGATCTCAAGGACACTGAAGCTTTCTTT
.	TRBV5-4	TRBJ1-1	.	CASSLFVGTEAFF	TGTGCCAGCAGCTTGTTTGTTGGCACTGAAGCTTTCTTT
TRBD2	TRBV5-8	TRBJ2-7	.	CASSLPGLAGSYEQYF	TGTGCCAGCAGCTTGCCGGGACTAGCGGGATCCTACGAGCAGTACTTC
.	TRBV7-6	TRBJ2-5	.	CASSFGETQYF	TGTGCCAGCAGCTTCGGGGAGACCCAGTACTTC
.	TRBV19	TRBJ2-1	once	CASSIFGGRDSEQFF	TGTGCCAGTAGTATTTTCGGGGGTCGTGACAGTGAGCAGTTCTTC
TRBD2	TRBV5-4	TRBJ2-1	.	CASSSRYGGDFYNEQFF	TGTGCCAGCAGCTCCCGGTACGGGGGGGATTTCTACAATGAGCAGTTCTTC
TRBD2	TRBV19	TRBJ2-3	.	CASSIASGNTDTQYF	TGTGCCAGTAGTATAGCTAGCGGGAATACAGATACGCAGTATTTT
TRBD1	TRBV7-9	TRBJ2-7	.	CASSYTGTGGDEQYF	TGTGCCAGCAGCTATACCGGGACAGGGGGCGACGAGCAGTACTTC
.	TRBV19	TRBJ1-2	.	CASSIGGGYTF	TGTGCCAGTAGTATTGGGGGTGGCTACACCTTC
TRBD2	TRBV6-5	TRBJ2-3	.	CASGPTSKTDTQYF	TGTGCCAGCGGACCGACTAGCAAGACAGATACGCAGTATTTT
TRBD2	TRBV27	TRBJ2-1	.	CASSRTGTSGSSSYNEQFF	TGTGCCAGCAGCAGGACCGGGACTAGCGGGTCCAGCTCCTACAATGAGCAGTTCTTC
TRBD2	TRBV27	TRBJ2-7	.	CASSQPGLAGYEQYF	TGTGCCAGCAGTCAACCGGGACTAGCGGGCTACGAGCAGTACTTC
.	TRBV30	TRBJ1-2	once	CAWSVIGINYGYTF	TGTGCCTGGAGTGTAATTGGTATTAACTATGGCTACACCTTC
.	TRBV5-1	TRBJ2-3	.	CASSLEVGRTDTQYF	TGCGCCAGCAGCTTGGAGGTAGGGAGGACAGATACGCAGTATTTT
.	TRBV29-1	TRBJ1-4	.	CSVRLATNEKLFF	TGCAGCGTTCGACTTGCAACTAATGAAAAACTGTTTTTT
TRBD1	TRBV7-6	TRBJ2-1	.	CASSSLGRTGSSYNEQFF	TGTGCCAGCAGCTCCCTAGGAAGGACAGGGAGCTCCTACAATGAGCAGTTCTTC
.	TRBV7-2	TRBJ1-5	.	CASSLGAGGNQPQHF	TGTGCCAGCAGCTTAGGGGCAGGGGGCAATCAGCCCCAGCATTTT
TRBD1	TRBV5-1	TRBJ2-5	.	CASSRQGVGETQYF	TGCGCCAGCAGCCGACAGGGGGTTGGCGAGACCCAGTACTTC
.	TRBV9	TRBJ2-3	.	CASSITSERGTSTDTQYF	TGTGCCAGCAGCATAACCTCAGAGAGGGGAACGAGCACAGATACGCAGTATTTT
.	TRBV19	TRBJ1-1	.	CASSLGLGGSMNTEAFF	TGTGCCAGTAGTCTCGGCCTGGGCGGATCCATGAACACTGAAGCTTTCTTT
.	TRBV19	TRBJ1-5	once	CASSIGQTYSNQPQHF	TGTGCCAGTAGTATTGGACAGACTTATAGCAATCAGCCCCAGCATTTT
.	TRBV10-2	TRBJ1-5	.	CASSDVGEIVNQPQHF	TGCGCCAGCAGTGATGTGGGGGAAATAGTGAATCAGCCCCAGCATTTT
TRBD1	TRBV7-3	TRBJ2-1	.	CASSSTGVNNEQFF	TGTGCCAGCAGCTCGACAGGGGTGAACAATGAGCAGTTCTTC
TRBD1	TRBV18	TRBJ1-2	.	CASSRTDRKGNGYTF	TGTGCCAGCTCACGAACGGACAGGAAAGGGAACGGCTACACCTTC
TRBD2	TRBV19	TRBJ2-3	.	CASSIDGGTVTDTQYF	TGTGCCAGTAGTATTGACGGGGGGACCGTCACAGATACGCAGTATTTT
.	TRBV7-2	TRBJ1-1	.	CASSPGMATEAFF	TGTGCCAGCAGCCCGGGGATGGCCACTGAAGCTTTCTTT
.	TRBV5-6	TRBJ1-1	.	CASSLGGSTEAFF	TGTGCCAGCAGCTTGGGAGGGAGCACTGAAGCTTTCTTT
TRBD1	TRBV19	TRBJ1-6	.	CASRQTDRENSPLHF	TGTGCCAGTAGGCAAACGGACAGGGAGAATTCACCCCTCCACTTT
.	TRBV9	TRBJ1-1	.	CASSVGSSTEAFF	TGTGCCAGCAGCGTTGGTAGCAGCACTGAAGCTTTCTTT
.	TRBV6-5	TRBJ2-2	few	CASTRSANTGELFF	TGTGCCAGCACACGCTCAGCGAACACCGGGGAGCTGTTTTTT
.	TRBV5-1	TRBJ2-1	.	CASSFDLGGGDEQFF	TGCGCCAGCAGCTTCGATCTCGGGGGTGGTGATGAGCAGTTCTTC
.	TRBV7-9	TRBJ2-3	.	CASTAGLGTDTQYF	TGTGCCAGCACCGCGGGACTTGGCACAGATACGCAGTATTTT
.	TRBV2	TRBJ2-7	once	CASSPYYEQYF	TGTGCCAGCAGTCCGTACTACGAGCAGTACTTC
.	TRBV6-5	TRBJ1-2	.	CASSYSRGKEDGYTF	TGTGCCAGCAGTTACTCGAGGGGGAAGGAAGATGGCTACACCTTC
.	TRBV19	TRBJ1-1	.	CASRYSVNTEAFF	TGTGCCAGTAGGTACAGCGTGAACACTGAAGCTTTCTTT
.	TRBV6-1	TRBJ1-4	once	CASTTGETTNEKLFF	TGTGCCAGCACGACTGGCGAGACAACTAATGAAAAACTGTTTTTT
.	TRBV19	TRBJ2-4	.	CASSPPGLAKNIQYF	TGTGCCAGTAGTCCCCCCGGCCTAGCCAAAAACATTCAGTACTTC
.	TRBV2	TRBJ2-3	.	CASRIRDNTDTQYF	TGTGCCAGCAGGATCCGGGACAACACAGATACGCAGTATTTT